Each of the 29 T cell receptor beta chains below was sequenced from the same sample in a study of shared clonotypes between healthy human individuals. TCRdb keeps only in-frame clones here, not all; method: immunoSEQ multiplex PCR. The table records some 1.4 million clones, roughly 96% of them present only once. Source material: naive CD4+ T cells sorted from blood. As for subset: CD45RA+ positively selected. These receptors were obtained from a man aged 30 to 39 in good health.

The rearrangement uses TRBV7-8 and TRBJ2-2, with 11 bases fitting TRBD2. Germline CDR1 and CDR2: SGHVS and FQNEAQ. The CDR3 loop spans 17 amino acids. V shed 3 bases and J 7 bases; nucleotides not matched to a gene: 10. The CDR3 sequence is CASSFASRLAGIGELFF. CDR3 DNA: TGTGCCAGCAGCTTCGCTTCTCGACTAGCGGGAATCGGGGAGCTGTTTTTT.

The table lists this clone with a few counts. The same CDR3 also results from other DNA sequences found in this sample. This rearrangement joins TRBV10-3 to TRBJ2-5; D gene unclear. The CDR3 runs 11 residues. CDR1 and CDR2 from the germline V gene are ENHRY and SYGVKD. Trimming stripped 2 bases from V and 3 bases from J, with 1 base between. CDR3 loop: CAISEKETQYF. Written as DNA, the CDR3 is TGTGCCATCAGTGAGAAAGAGACCCAGTACTTC.

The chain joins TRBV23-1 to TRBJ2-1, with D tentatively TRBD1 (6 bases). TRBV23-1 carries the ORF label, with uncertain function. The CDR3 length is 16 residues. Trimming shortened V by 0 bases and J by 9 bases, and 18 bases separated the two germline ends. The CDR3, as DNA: TGCGCCAGCAGTCAATCTGTCGAGGACAGTCTCGGTGAGCAGTTCTTC. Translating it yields CASSQSVEDSLGEQFF.

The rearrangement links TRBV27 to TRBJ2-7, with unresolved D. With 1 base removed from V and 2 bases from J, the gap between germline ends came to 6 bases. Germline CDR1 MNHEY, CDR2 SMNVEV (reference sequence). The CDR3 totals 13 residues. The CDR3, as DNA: TGTGCCAGCAGTTTATTCACGACCTACGAGCAGTACTTC. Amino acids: CASSLFTTYEQYF.

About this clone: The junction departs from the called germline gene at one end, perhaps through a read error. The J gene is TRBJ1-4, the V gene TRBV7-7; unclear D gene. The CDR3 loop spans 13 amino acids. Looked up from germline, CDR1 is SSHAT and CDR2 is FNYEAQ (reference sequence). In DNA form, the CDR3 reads TGTGCTAGCAGCCCCACTGAGGGTGAAAAACTGTTTTTT. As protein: CASSPTEGEKLFF. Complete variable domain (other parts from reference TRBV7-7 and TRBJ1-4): GAGVSQSPRYKVTKRGQDVTLRCDPISSHATLYWYQQALGQGPEFLTYFNYEAQPDKSGLPSDRFSAERPEGSISTLTIQRTEQRDSAMYRCASSPTEGEKLFFGSGTQLSVL.

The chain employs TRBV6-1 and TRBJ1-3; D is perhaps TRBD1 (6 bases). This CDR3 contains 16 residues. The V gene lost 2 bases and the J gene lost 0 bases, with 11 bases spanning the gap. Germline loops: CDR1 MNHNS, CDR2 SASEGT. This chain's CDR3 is CASSETGGGSGNTIYF. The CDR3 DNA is TGTGCCAGCAGTGAAACTGGAGGGGGCTCTGGAAACACCATATATTTT.

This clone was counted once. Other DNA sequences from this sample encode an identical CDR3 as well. CDR3 in amino acids: CSVGGGETQYF. The CDR3 nucleotides read TGCAGCGTTGGAGGTGGGGAGACCCAGTACTTC. This chain joins TRBV29-1 and TRBJ2-5; D unresolved. V shed 4 bases and J shed 5 bases, with 8 bases lying between them. CDR1 is SQVTM and CDR2 is ANQGSEA in the germline V gene. CDR3 size: 11 residues.

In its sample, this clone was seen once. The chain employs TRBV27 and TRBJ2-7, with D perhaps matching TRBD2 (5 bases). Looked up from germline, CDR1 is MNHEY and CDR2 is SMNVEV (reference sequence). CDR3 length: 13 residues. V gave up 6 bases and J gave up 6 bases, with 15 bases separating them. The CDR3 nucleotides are TGTGCCAGCAGCCCCCGGGGAGCTGGCGAGCAGTACTTC. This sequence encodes CASSPRGAGEQYF.

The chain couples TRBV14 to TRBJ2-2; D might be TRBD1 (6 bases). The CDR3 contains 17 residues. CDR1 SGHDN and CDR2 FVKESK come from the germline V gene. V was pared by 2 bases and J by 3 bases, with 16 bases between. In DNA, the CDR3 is TGTGCCAGCAGCCAAAATCAGGGGTACGGGTACACCGGGGAGCTGTTTTTT. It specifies CASSQNQGYGYTGELFF. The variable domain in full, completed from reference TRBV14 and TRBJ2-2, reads EAGVTQFPSHSVIEKGQTVTLRCDPISGHDNLYWYRRVMGKEIKFLLHFVKESKQDESGMPNNRFLAERTGGTYSTLKVQPAELEDSGVYFCASSQNQGYGYTGELFFGEGSRLTVL.

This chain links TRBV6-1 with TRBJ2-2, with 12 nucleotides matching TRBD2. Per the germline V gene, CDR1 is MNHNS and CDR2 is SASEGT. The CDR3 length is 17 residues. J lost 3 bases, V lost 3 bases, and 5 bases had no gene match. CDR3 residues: CASSESGLAGYTGELFF. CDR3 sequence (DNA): TGTGCCAGCAGTGAGTCGGGACTAGCGGGTTACACCGGGGAGCTGTTTTTT.

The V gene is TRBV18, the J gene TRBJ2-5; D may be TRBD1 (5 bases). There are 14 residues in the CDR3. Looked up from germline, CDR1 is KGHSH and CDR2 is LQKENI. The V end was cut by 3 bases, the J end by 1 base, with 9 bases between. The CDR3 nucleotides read TGTGCCAGCTCACCGCGGACATCCCAAGAGACCCAGTACTTC. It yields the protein CASSPRTSQETQYF.

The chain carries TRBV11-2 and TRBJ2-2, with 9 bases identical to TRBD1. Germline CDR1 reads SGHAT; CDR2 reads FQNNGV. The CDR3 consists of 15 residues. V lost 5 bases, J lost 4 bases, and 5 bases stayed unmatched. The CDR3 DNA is TGTGCCAGCAGCCTGGGACAGGGAGTCACCGGGGAGCTGTTTTTT. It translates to CASSLGQGVTGELFF.

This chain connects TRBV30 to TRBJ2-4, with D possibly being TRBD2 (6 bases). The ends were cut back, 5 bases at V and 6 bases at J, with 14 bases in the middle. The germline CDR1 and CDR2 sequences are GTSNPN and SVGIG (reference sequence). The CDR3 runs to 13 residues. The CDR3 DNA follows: TGTGCCTGGGAGCCCACCGGGAGAAACATTCAGTACTTC. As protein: CAWEPTGRNIQYF.

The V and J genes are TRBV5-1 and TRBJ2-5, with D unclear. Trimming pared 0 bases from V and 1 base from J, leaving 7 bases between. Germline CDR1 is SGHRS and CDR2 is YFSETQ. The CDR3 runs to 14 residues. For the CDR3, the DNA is TGCGCCAGCAGCTTGGAGCCTCCCCAAGAGACCCAGTACTTC. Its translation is CASSLEPPQETQYF. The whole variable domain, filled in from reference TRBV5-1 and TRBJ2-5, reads KAGVTQTPRYLIKTRGQQVTLSCSPISGHRSVSWYQQTPGQGLQFLFEYFSETQRNKGNFPGRFSGRQFSNSRSEMNVSTLELGDSALYLCASSLEPPQETQYFGPGTRLLVL.

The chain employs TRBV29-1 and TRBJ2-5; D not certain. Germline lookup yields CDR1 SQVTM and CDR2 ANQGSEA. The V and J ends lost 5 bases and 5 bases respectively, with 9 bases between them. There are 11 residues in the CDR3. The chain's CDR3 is CSVILTETQYF. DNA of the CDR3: TGCAGCGTTATCTTAACGGAGACCCAGTACTTC.

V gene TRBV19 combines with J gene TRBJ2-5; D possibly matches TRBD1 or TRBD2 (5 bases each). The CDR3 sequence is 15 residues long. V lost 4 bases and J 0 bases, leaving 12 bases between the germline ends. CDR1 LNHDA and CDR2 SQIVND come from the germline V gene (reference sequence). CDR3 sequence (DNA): TGTGCCAGTAGTAACGGGGCGACGTACCAAGAGACCCAGTACTTC. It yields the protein CASSNGATYQETQYF.

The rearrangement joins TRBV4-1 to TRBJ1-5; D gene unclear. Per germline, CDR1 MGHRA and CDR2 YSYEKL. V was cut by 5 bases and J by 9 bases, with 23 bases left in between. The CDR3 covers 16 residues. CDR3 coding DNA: TGCGCCAGCAGCGGAAGAGAGTCTCTTTCCCCGCTGCCCCAGCATTTT. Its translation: CASSGRESLSPLPQHF.

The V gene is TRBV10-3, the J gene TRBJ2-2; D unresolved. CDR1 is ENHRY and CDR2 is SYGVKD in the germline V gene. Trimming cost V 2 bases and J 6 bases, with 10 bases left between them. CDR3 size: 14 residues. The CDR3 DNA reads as TGTGCCATCAGTGAGCTACAGCAAGCCGGGGAGCTGTTTTTT. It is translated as CAISELQQAGELFF.

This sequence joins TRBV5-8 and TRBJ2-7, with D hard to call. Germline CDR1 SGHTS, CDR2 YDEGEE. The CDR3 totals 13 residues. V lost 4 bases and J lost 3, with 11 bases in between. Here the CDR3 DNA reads TGTGCCAGCAGCCGGGCGGTGAACTACGAGCAGTACTTC. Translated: CASSRAVNYEQYF.

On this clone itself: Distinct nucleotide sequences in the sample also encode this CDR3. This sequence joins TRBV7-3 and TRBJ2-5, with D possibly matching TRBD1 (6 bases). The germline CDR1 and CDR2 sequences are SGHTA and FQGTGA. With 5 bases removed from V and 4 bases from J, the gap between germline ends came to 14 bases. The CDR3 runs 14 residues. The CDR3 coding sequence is TGTGCCAGCAGCCCCACAGGGAGAGGAGAGACCCAGTACTTC. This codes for CASSPTGRGETQYF.

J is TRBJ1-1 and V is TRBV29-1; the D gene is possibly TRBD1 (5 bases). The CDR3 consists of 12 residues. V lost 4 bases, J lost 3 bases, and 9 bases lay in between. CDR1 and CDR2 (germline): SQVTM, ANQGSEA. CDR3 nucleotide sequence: TGCAGCGTTGCCGGGGCGGACACTGAAGCTTTCTTT. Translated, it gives CSVAGADTEAFF.

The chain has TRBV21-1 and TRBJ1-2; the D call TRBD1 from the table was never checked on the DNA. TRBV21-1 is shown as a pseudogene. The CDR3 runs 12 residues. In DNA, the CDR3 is TGTGCCAGCAGCAAGTGGCCCTATGGCTACACCTTC. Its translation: CASSKWPYGYTF.

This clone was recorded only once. The CDR3 DNA reads as TGTGCCAGCAGTCCCGATATACCCTGGCGCAATGAGCAGTTCTTC. Its protein product is CASSPDIPWRNEQFF. The chain uses TRBV28 and TRBJ2-1, with no clear D. Germline V lookup: CDR1 MDHEN, CDR2 SYDVKM. V was trimmed by 5 bases and J by 6 bases, leaving 17 bases between them. The CDR3 extends over 15 amino acids.

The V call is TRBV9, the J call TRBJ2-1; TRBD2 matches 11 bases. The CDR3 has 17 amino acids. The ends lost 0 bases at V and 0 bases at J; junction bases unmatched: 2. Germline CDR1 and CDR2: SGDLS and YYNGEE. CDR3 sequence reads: CASSVGTSGYSYNEQFF. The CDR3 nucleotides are TGTGCCAGCAGCGTAGGGACTAGCGGGTACTCCTACAATGAGCAGTTCTTC. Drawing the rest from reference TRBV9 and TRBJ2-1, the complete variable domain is DSGVTQTPKHLITATGQRVTLRCSPRSGDLSVYWYQQSLDQGLQFLIQYYNGEERAKGNILERFSAQQFPDLHSELNLSSLELGDSALYFCASSVGTSGYSYNEQFFGPGTRLTVL.

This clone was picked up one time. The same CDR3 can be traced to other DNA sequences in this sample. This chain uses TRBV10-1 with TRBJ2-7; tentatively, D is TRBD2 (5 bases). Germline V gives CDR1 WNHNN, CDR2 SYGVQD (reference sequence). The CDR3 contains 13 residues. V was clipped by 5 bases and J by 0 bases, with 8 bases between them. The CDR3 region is CASSPRVSYEQYF. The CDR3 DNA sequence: TGCGCCAGCAGTCCGCGGGTCTCCTACGAGCAGTACTTC.

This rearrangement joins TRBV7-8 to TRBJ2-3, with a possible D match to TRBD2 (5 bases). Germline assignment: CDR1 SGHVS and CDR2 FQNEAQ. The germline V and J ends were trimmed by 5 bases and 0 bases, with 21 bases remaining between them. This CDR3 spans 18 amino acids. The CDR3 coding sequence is TGTGCCAGCAGCCACCCGGGTAGCGCGGGCCTCAGCACAGATACGCAGTATTTT. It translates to CASSHPGSAGLSTDTQYF. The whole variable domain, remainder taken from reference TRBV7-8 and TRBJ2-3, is GAGVSQSPRYKVAKRGQDVALRCDPISGHVSLFWYQQALGQGPEFLTYFQNEAQLDKSGLPSDRFFAERPEGSVSTLKIQRTQQEDSAVYLCASSHPGSAGLSTDTQYFGPGTRLTVL.

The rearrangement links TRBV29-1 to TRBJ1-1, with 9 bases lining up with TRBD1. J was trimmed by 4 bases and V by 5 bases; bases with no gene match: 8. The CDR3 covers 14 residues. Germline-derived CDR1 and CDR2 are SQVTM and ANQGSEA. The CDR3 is CSVNRGPRGTEAFF. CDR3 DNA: TGCAGCGTTAACAGGGGGCCGCGGGGCACTGAAGCTTTCTTT. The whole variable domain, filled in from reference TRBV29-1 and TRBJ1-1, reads SAVISQKPSRDICQRGTSLTIQCQVDSQVTMMFWYRQQPGQSLTLIATANQGSEATYESGFVIDKFPISRPNLTFSTLTVSNMSPEDSSIYLCSVNRGPRGTEAFFGQGTRLTVV.

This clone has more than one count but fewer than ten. CDR3 bases: TGTGCCAGCAGCCAAGAGGGGACAGGGGGATCCTACGAGCAGTACTTC. This codes for CASSQEGTGGSYEQYF. The chain carries TRBV4-2 and TRBJ2-7, with TRBD1 matching over 11 bases. CDR3 length equals 16 residues. Germline V lookup: CDR1 LGHNA, CDR2 YNFKEQ. The V and J ends lost 0 bases and 1 base, in that order; junction bases with no gene match: 2.

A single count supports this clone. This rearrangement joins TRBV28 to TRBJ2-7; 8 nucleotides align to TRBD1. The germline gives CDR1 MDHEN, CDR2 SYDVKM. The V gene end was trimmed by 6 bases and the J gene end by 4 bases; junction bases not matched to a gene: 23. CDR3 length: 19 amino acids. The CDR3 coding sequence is TGTGCCAGCAGGTGGAGGGGATCCATACTGACAGGGGATCGGTACGAGCAGTACTTC. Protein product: CASRWRGSILTGDRYEQYF.